Here is one T cell receptor (beta chain) with its context. What it recognizes is unknown. This CDR3 region has 15 residues. Trimming removed 9 bases at V and 0 bases at J, with 16 bases between. Per the germline V gene, CDR1 is SGHRS and CDR2 is YFSETQ. Clones were read by immunoSEQ multiplex PCR, and TCRdb kept only the in-frame ones, dropping some. The sample includes under 750,000 clones, roughly two thirds of them seen just once. The data were taken from a study of shared clonotypes between healthy human individuals. Study-wide results and limits: Only blood was sampled; tissue repertoires likely differ. Clonotypes not shared had lower generation probabilities than those common to all four donors. Several donors shared approximately 5% of their naive CD4 clonotypes.

Donors, without exception, were Caucasian adults residing in Nashville, Tennessee. Sequencing was done on a sample of memory CD4+ T cells sorted from blood. Subset reported: CD45RA-negative fraction. The gene calls are TRBV5-1 and TRBJ1-5; D is perhaps TRBD1 (6 bases). This TCR was recovered from a woman in her 30s in good health. The CDR3 coding sequence is TGCGCCAACCTGACGGGACAAAATAGCAATCAGCCCCAGCATTTT. This gives the protein CANLTGQNSNQPQHF.